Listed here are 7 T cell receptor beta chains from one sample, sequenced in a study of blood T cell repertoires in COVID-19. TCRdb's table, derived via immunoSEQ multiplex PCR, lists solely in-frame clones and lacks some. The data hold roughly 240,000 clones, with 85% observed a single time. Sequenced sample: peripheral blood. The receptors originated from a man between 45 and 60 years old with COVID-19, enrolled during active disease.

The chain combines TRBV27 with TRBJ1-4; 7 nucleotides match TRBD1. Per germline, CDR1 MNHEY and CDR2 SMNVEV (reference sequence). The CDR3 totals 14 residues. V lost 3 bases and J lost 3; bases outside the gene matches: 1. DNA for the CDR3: TGTGCCAGCAGTTTTCAGGGGGCTAATGAAAAACTGTTTTTT. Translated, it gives CASSFQGANEKLFF.

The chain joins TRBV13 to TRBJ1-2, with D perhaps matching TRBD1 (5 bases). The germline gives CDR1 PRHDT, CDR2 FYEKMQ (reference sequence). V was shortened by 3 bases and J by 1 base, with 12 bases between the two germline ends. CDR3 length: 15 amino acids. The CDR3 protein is CASSLARQSNYGYTF. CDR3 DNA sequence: TGTGCCAGCAGCTTGGCCCGACAGAGTAACTATGGCTACACCTTC.

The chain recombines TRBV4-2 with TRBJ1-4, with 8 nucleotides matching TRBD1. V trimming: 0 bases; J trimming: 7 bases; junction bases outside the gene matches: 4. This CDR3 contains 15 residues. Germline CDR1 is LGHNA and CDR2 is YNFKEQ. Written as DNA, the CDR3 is TGTGCCAGCAGCCAAGAAGGACAGGGCGGTGAAAAACTGTTTTTT. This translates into CASSQEGQGGEKLFF.

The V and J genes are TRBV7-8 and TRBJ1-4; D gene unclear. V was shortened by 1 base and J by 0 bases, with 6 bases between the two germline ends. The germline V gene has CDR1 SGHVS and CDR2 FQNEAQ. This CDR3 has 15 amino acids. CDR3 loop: CASSLESATNEKLFF. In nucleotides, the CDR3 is TGTGCCAGCAGCTTAGAGAGTGCAACTAATGAAAAACTGTTTTTT.

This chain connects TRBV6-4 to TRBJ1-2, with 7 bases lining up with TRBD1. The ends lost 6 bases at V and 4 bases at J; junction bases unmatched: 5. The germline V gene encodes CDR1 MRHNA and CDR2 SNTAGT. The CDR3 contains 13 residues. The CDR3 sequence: CASSQGGLYGYTF. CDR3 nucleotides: TGTGCCAGCAGCCAGGGGGGTCTCTATGGCTACACCTTC.

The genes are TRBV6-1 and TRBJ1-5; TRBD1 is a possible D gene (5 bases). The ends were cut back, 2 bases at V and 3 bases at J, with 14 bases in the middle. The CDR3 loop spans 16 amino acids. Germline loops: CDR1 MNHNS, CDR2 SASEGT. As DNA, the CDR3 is TGTGCCAGCAGTGAATGGGGCAGGGCCAACAATCAGCCCCAGCATTTT. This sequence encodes CASSEWGRANNQPQHF.

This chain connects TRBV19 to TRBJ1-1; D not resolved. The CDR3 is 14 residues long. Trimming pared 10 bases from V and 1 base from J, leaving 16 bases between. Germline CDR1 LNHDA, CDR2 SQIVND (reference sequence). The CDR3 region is CAISSRTGNTEAFF. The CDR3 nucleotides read TGTGCCATCTCATCCCGGACTGGGAACACTGAAGCTTTCTTT. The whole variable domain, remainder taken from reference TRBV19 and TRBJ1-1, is DGGITQSPKYLFRKEGQNVTLSCEQNLNHDAMYWYRQDPGQGLRLIYYSQIVNDFQKGDIAEGYSVSREKKESFPLTVTSAQKNPTAFYLCAISSRTGNTEAFFGQGTRLTVV.